This T cell receptor (beta chain) was found in a study of T cells in Graves' hyperthyroidism and ophthalmopathy. Uncontrolled infection, other autoimmune disease, pregnancy or lactation led to exclusion. 9 to 10 ml fresh peripheral blood yielded the PBMCs. TCR beta CDR3 regions were amplified from RNA. The TCR CDR3 was amplified in a first-round RT-PCR using the HTBI primer set. A single record per CDR3 protein comes from TCRdb applying MiXCR to the multiplex PCR reads. The table has 490,000 or so distinct CDR3 sequences, around 15% seen once; the top ten hold 25% to 30%. The sequence was collected from a woman in her twenties or thirties with Graves' ophthalmopathy. Sequencing was carried out using blood.

The CDR3 nucleotides are TGTGCCAGCAGCTTAAGCCGGGACAGCTTCAATCAGCCCCAGCATTTT. Protein: CASSLSRDSFNQPQHF. This sequence joins TRBV7-9 and TRBJ1-5; the match to TRBD1 covers 7 bases. Germline V gives CDR1 SEHNR, CDR2 FQNEAQ (reference sequence). There are 16 residues in the CDR3. With 2 bases clipped from V and 3 bases from J, the junction kept 7 bases outside the gene matches.